A selection of T cell receptor beta chains follows, all from one sample in a study of breast tumors, draining lymph nodes, adjacent tissues. TCRdb used MiXCR to reprocess the multiplex PCR reads, holding one entry per CDR3 protein. This table has tens of thousands of distinct CDR3 sequences, 60% to 70% appearing once. Sample: tumor-adjacent breast tissue. The source of these receptors is a female donor with breast cancer. Some clones in this sample may be carry-over from other donors' samples. CDR3s include the opening cysteine and the closing phenylalanine or tryptophan. A D gene is named only where the DNA matches it firmly. For some rows the clone size is stated as once, few or many, or as a class when expanded; others skip it.

J gene | D gene | V gene | clone size | CDR3 protein | CDR3 DNA
TRBJ2-7 | . | TRBV12-3/TRBV12-4 | . | CASGKTRSSYEQYF | TGTGCCAGTGGAAAGACAAGATCTTCCTACGAGCAGTACTTC
TRBJ2-7 | TRBD1 | TRBV29-1 | . | CSVKTGKSSYEQYF | TGCAGCGTGAAGACAGGGAAAAGCTCCTACGAGCAGTACTTC
TRBJ2-3 | . | TRBV6-1 | . | CASRIRAESRGTQYF | TGTGCCAGCCGTATTCGGGCCGAGTCTAGAGGTACGCAGTATTTT
TRBJ1-2 | TRBD1 | TRBV7-6 | . | CASSTAGGSYGYTF | TGTGCCAGCAGCACGGCAGGGGGTAGCTATGGCTACACCTTC
TRBJ2-7 | . | TRBV5-6 | . | CASSLTGSTYEQYF | TGTGCCAGCAGCTTGACAGGATCTACCTACGAGCAGTACTTC
TRBJ2-7 | TRBD1 | TRBV5-6 | once | CASSSLGQGAAKVYEQYF | TGTGCCAGCAGCTCGCTAGGACAGGGGGCAGCAAAGGTCTACGAGCAGTACTTC
TRBJ2-7 | TRBD1 | TRBV5-1 | . | CASRQGGEQYF | TGCGCCAGCAGACAGGGGGGCGAGCAGTACTTC
TRBJ2-2 | . | TRBV14 | . | CASSQDRGLGTGELFF | TGTGCCAGCAGCCAAGACCGGGGGTTAGGCACCGGGGAGCTGTTTTTT
TRBJ2-1 | TRBD2 | TRBV12-3/TRBV12-4 | . | CASRASGRADEQFF | TGTGCCAGCAGGGCTAGCGGGAGGGCCGATGAGCAGTTCTTC
TRBJ2-7 | TRBD2 | TRBV9 | . | CASGAGDDYEQYF | TGTGCCAGCGGAGCGGGAGACGACTACGAGCAGTACTTC
TRBJ1-3 | . | TRBV6-2/TRBV6-3 | . | CASSPQISGNTIYF | TGTGCCAGCAGTCCCCAGATCTCTGGAAACACCATATATTTT
TRBJ2-1 | . | TRBV7-2 | . | CASRSGTSSYNEQFF | TGTGCCAGCAGGAGCGGAACGAGCTCCTACAATGAGCAGTTCTTC
TRBJ1-6 | TRBD1 | TRBV28 | . | CASLGDRGLVNSPLHF | TGTGCCAGCCTGGGGGACAGGGGGCTGGTTAATTCACCCCTCCACTTT
TRBJ2-1 | . | TRBV4-2 | . | CASSQSRRGVNEQFF | TGTGCCAGCAGCCAATCTAGGAGGGGAGTGAATGAGCAGTTCTTC